A single sample gave rise to the 14 T cell receptor beta chains below, sequenced in a study of chemoradiotherapy in HPV16-positive cancers. Measured with immunoSEQ multiplex PCR; TCRdb has only the in-frame clones, and not every one. The sample holds roughly 9,000 clones, around 66% seen once. The sample was acquired from a patient who underwent chemoradiotherapy. The receptors originated from a human donor with HPV-associated anogenital cancer.

V is TRBV4-2 and J is TRBJ1-3; D is unclear. With 0 bases removed from V and 0 bases from J, the gap between germline ends came to 9 bases. This CDR3 is 16 amino acids long. Germline V gene data show CDR1 as LGHNA and CDR2 as YNFKEQ. CDR3 sequence (DNA): TGTGCCAGCAGCCAAGAGGTCAGCACCTCTGGAAACACCATATATTTT. Translation: CASSQEVSTSGNTIYF.

The chain recombines TRBV28 with TRBJ1-5, with a weak D call TRBD1 (6 bases). V was trimmed by 1 base and J by 2 bases, leaving 15 bases between them. The CDR3 is 17 amino acids. Germline-derived CDR1 and CDR2 are MDHEN and SYDVKM. As DNA, the CDR3 is TGTGCCAGCAGTTTATTGGGCGCAGGGGTGGGCAATCAGCCCCAGCATTTT. Its protein is CASSLLGAGVGNQPQHF.

The chain recombines TRBV19 with TRBJ2-7, with TRBD1 as a possible D gene (8 bases). CDR1 LNHDA and CDR2 SQIVND come from the germline V gene (reference sequence). Trimming removed 6 bases at V and 3 bases at J, with 18 bases between. The CDR3 is made up of 15 amino acids. The CDR3 region has the DNA TGTGCCAGTAGCCGGGGGGCAGGGGGCAGCTACGAGCAGTACTTC. This translates into CASSRGAGGSYEQYF.

The chain joins TRBV30 to TRBJ1-4; TRBD1 aligns across 9 bases. Trimming removed 2 bases from V and 8 bases from J; junction bases left unmatched: 9. This CDR3 has 15 residues. Per germline, CDR1 GTSNPN and CDR2 SVGIG (reference sequence). The CDR3 here is CAWSYNRGQGEKLFF. The CDR3 DNA is TGTGCCTGGAGTTATAACAGGGGGCAGGGGGAAAAACTGTTTTTT.

This rearrangement joins TRBV30 to TRBJ2-3; no clear D gene. CDR1 and CDR2 from the germline V gene are GTSNPN and SVGIG (reference sequence). Trimming removed 5 bases at V and 0 bases at J, with 6 bases between. The CDR3 is 12 residues long. The CDR3 DNA sequence: TGTGCCTGGGGCCCCAGCACAGATACGCAGTATTTT. This sequence encodes CAWGPSTDTQYF.

The V gene is TRBV30, the J gene TRBJ2-3; the D gene is possibly TRBD1 (7 bases). This CDR3 comprises 17 residues. With 0 bases removed from V and 8 bases from J, the gap between germline ends came to 24 bases. CDR1 is GTSNPN and CDR2 is SVGIG in the germline V gene (reference sequence). CDR3 sequence (DNA): TGTGCCTGGAGTGTACCGGACGCCAGGGGGGCGTCTAGTACGCAGTATTTT. This gives the protein CAWSVPDARGASSTQYF.

The V and J genes are TRBV5-1 and TRBJ1-1; D is unclear. Trimming stripped 4 bases from V and 0 bases from J, with 13 bases between. The germline V gene has CDR1 SGHRS and CDR2 YFSETQ. The CDR3 sequence is 15 residues long. In DNA, the CDR3 is TGCGCCAGCAGCCCCCAGGCAGTTATGAACACTGAAGCTTTCTTT. Its translation is CASSPQAVMNTEAFF.

J is TRBJ1-5 and V is TRBV19; the D gene is possibly TRBD1 (6 bases). The CDR3 has 15 amino acids. The germline CDR1 and CDR2 sequences are LNHDA and SQIVND (reference sequence). Between the trimmed V and J ends, which lost 5 bases and 4 bases, there was a span of 15 bases. The CDR3 spells CASSETGGGNQPQHF. The CDR3 nucleotides read TGTGCCAGTAGTGAGACAGGAGGAGGTAATCAGCCCCAGCATTTT.

This sequence joins TRBV28 and TRBJ1-2; D might be TRBD1 (6 bases). Trimming left V 7 bases short and J 8 bases short, with 23 bases between. There are 15 residues in the CDR3. Per germline, CDR1 MDHEN and CDR2 SYDVKM. The CDR3 DNA sequence: TGTGCCAGCACTTCTACAGGGCGGCCTGATCAAGGCTACACCTTC. It is translated as CASTSTGRPDQGYTF.

The genes are TRBV28 and TRBJ1-1; the D gene is possibly TRBD1 (6 bases). Germline CDR1 reads MDHEN; CDR2 reads SYDVKM. The CDR3 extends over 11 amino acids. The V end was cut by 6 bases, the J end by 13 bases, with 15 bases between. The CDR3 is CASSQTGSCFF. The CDR3 DNA reads as TGTGCCAGCAGCCAAACAGGGAGTTGTTTCTTT.

The CDR3 is CASSWGTEAFF. CDR3 sequence (DNA): TGCGCCAGCAGCTGGGGCACTGAAGCTTTCTTT. The rearrangement links TRBV5-1 to TRBJ1-1; D is uncertain. V lost 3 bases, J lost 4 bases, and 4 bases lay in between. The germline gives CDR1 SGHRS, CDR2 YFSETQ. The CDR3 consists of 11 residues. Together with reference TRBV5-1 and TRBJ1-1, the CDR3 gives the full variable domain: KAGVTQTPRYLIKTRGQQVTLSCSPISGHRSVSWYQQTPGQGLQFLFEYFSETQRNKGNFPGRFSGRQFSNSRSEMNVSTLELGDSALYLCASSWGTEAFFGQGTRLTVV.

This clone was seen only a few times. The CDR3 sequence: CATSSSRGSGNTIYF. In DNA, the CDR3 is TGTGCCACCAGCAGTTCCAGGGGGTCTGGAAACACCATATATTTT. V and J are TRBV15 and TRBJ1-3; TRBD1 matches at 7 bases. The CDR3 is 15 amino acids. V shed 3 bases and J 1 base; nucleotides not matched to a gene: 3. CDR1 and CDR2 (germline): LNHNV, YYDKDF (reference sequence).

The V and J genes are TRBV6-1 and TRBJ2-6; the D is unclear. CDR3 length equals 15 residues. Trimming cost V 6 bases and J 0 bases, with 9 bases left between them. Germline CDR1 and CDR2: MNHNS and SASEGT. CDR3 sequence (DNA): TGTGCCAGCAGCCATACAGTCTCTGGGGCCAACGTCCTGACTTTC. This codes for CASSHTVSGANVLTF.

This clone came up a few times. V gene TRBV29-1 combines with J gene TRBJ1-2; the D is unclear. The CDR3 consists of 11 residues. The V gene's germline CDR1 is SQVTM and CDR2 ANQGSEA. Trimming pared 4 bases from V and 2 bases from J, leaving 5 bases between. The CDR3 DNA follows: TGCAGCGTTGGAGGGAACTATGGCTACACCTTC. It encodes CSVGGNYGYTF.